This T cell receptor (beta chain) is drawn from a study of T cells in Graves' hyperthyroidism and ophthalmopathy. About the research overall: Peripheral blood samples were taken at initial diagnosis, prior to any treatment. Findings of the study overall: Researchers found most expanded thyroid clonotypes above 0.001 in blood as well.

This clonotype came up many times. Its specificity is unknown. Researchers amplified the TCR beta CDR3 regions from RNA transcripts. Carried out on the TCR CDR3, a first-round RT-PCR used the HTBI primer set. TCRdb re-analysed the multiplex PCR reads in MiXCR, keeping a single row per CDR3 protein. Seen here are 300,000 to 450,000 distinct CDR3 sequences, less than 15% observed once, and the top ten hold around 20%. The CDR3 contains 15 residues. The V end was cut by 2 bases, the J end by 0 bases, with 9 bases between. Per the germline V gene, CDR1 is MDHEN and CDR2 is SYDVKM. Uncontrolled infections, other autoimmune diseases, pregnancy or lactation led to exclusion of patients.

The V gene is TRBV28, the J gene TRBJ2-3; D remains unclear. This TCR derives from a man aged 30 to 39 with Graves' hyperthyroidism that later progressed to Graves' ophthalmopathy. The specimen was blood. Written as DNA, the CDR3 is TGTGCCAGCAGTTTAGGTCAAGCTAGCACAGATACGCAGTATTTT. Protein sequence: CASSLGQASTDTQYF. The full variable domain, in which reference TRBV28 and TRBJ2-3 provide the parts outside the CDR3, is DVKVTQSSRYLVKRTGEKVFLECVQDMDHENMFWYRQDPGLGLRLIYFSYDVKMKEKGDIPEGYSVSREKKERFSLILESASTNQTSMYLCASSLGQASTDTQYFGPGTRLTVL.